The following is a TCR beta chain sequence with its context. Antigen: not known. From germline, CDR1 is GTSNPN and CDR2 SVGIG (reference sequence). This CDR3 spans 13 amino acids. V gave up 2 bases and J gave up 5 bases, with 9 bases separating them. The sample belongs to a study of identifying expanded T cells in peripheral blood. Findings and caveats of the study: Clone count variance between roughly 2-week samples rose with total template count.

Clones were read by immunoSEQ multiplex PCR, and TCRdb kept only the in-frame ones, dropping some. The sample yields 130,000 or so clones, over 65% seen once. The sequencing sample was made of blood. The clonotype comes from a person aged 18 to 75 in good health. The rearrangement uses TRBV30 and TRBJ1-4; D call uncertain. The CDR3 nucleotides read TGTGCCTGGAGTCTCCTAGGGAATGAAAAACTGTTTTTT. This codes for CAWSLLGNEKLFF.